The present entry profiles one T cell receptor beta chain with its context. Its cognate antigen is unknown. TCR libraries were built from 500 to 600 ng of total RNA by linear amplification. TCRdb recomputed calls from the reads with MiXCR, one row per CDR3 protein. The table lists 180,000 or so distinct CDR3 sequences, about 70% of them singletons. The entry originates in a study of healthy donors' naive CD4 and CD8 T cells. The overall study: Donors came from three age groups: 20-25, 40-50 and 60-70 years. TCR alpha primers covered all functional IMGT alpha gene variants.

The V end was cut by 7 bases, the J end by 6 bases, with 15 bases between. Germline assignment: CDR1 SQVTM and CDR2 ANQGSEA. The CDR3 contains 12 residues. Naive T cells were sorted: CD4+CD8-CD45RO-CD45RA+ for CD4+, CD8+CD4-CD45RA+CD27bright for CD8+. Notes on the study in general: Positive CDR3 charge linked to CD4+ cells, negative to CD8+ cells.

This TCR was sampled from a pool of human donors in good health; the sample pools cells from several healthy donors. Sequenced material: naive CD4+ and CD8+ T cells sorted from blood, pooled from several donors. The rearrangement joins TRBV29-1 to TRBJ1-1; unclear D gene. The CDR3 nucleotides are TGCAGCGCAGGTAGGCAGGCTTCTGAAGCTTTCTTT. Translating gives CSAGRQASEAFF.